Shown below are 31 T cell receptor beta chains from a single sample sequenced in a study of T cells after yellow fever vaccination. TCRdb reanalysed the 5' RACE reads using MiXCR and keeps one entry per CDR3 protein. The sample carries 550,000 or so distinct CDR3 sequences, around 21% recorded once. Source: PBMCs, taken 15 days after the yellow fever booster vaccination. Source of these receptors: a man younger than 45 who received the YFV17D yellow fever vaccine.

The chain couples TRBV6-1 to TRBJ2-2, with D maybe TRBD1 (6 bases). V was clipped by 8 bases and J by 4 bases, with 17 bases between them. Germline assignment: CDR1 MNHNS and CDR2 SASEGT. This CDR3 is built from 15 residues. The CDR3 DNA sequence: TGTGCCAGCTCTAACCAAGCAGGGGTCACCGGGGAGCTGTTTTTT. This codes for CASSNQAGVTGELFF.

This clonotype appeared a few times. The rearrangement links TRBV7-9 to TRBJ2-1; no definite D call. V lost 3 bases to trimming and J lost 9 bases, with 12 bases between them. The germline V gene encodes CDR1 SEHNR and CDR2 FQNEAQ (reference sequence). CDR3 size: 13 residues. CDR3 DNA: TGTGCCAGCAGCTTGCCAGGAGTTGGTGAGCAGTTCTTC. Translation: CASSLPGVGEQFF.

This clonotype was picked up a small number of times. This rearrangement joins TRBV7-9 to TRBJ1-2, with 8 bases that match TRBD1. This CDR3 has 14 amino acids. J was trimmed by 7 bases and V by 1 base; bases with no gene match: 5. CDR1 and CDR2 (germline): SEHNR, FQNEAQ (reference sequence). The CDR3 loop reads CASSLDQGAIGYTF. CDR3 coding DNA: TGTGCCAGCAGCTTAGACCAGGGGGCAATTGGCTACACCTTC.

CDR3 region: CASSLREGLDEQYF. CDR3 DNA: TGTGCCAGCTCCTTGCGGGAGGGCCTCGACGAGCAGTACTTC. This sequence joins TRBV12-3 or TRBV12-4 and TRBJ2-7; the match to TRBD2 covers 9 bases. The CDR3 covers 14 residues. Unmatched junction bases numbered 10, after V lost 8 bases and J lost 5 bases.

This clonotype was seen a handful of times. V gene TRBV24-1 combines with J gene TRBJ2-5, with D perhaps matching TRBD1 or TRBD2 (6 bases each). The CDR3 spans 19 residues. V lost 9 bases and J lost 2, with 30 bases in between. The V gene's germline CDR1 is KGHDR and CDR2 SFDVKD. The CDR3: CATGGKGRQAVRGQETQYF. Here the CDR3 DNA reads TGTGCCACCGGCGGGAAGGGGAGACAGGCAGTTCGAGGGCAAGAGACCCAGTACTTC.

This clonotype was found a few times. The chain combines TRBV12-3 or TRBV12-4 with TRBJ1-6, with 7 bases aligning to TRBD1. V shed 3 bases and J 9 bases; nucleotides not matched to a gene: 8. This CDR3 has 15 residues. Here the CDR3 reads CASSLKGQGGSPLHF. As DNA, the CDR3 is TGTGCCAGCAGTTTGAAAGGGCAGGGGGGTTCACCCCTCCACTTT.

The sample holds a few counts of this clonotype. CDR3 nucleotide sequence: TGTGCCAGCAGCAAAGAGGGCGGGAGAATCGGGGAGACCCAGTACTTC. It encodes CASSKEGGRIGETQYF. The chain has TRBV21-1 and TRBJ2-5; TRBD2 is taken as the D call from the table, unchecked against the DNA. TRBV21-1 is noted as a pseudogene. This CDR3 is built from 16 residues.

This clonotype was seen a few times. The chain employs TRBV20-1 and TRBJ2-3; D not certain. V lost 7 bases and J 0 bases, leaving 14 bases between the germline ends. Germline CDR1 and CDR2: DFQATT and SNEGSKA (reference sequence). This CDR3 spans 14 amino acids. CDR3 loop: CSVIEAKSTDTQYF. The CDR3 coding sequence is TGCAGTGTTATAGAGGCGAAGAGCACAGATACGCAGTATTTT.

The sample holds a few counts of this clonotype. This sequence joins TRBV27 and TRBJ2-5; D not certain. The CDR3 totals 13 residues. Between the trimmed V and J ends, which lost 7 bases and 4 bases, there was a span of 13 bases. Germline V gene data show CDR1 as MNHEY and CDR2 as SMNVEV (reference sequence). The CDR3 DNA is TGTGCCAGCACATCGAGGCCCGGAGAGACCCAGTACTTC. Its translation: CASTSRPGETQYF.

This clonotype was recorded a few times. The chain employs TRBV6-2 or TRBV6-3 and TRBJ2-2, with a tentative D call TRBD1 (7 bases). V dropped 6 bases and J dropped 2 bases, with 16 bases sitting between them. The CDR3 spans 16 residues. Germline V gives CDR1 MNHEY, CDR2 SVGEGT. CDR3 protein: CASRAEGAVNTGELFF. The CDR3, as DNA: TGTGCCAGCAGGGCGGAGGGGGCGGTAAACACCGGGGAGCTGTTTTTT.

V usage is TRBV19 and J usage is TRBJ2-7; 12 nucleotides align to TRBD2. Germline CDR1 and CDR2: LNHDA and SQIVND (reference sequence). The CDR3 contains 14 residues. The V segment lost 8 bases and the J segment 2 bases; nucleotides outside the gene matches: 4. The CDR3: CASASGRAPYEQYF. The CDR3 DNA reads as TGTGCCAGTGCTAGCGGGAGGGCTCCCTACGAGCAGTACTTC.

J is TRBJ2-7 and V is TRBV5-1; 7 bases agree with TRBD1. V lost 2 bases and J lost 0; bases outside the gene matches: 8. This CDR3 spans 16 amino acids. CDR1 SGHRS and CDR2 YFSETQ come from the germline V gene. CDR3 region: CASSLGLGQISYEQYF. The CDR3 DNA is TGCGCCAGCAGCTTAGGTCTGGGACAGATCTCCTACGAGCAGTACTTC.

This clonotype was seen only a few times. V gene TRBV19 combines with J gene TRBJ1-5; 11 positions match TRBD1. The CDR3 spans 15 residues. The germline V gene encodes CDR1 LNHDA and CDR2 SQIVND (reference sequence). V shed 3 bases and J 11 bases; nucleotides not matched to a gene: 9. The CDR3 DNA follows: TGTGCCAGTAGTATTGGGACAGGGGGTAAATTGTCCCAGCATTTT. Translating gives CASSIGTGGKLSQHF.

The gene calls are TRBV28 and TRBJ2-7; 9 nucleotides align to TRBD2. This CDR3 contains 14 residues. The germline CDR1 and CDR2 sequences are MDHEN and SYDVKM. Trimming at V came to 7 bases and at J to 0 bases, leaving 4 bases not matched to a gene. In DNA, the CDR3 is TGTGCCAGCAATAGCGGGAGCCTCTCCTACGAGCAGTACTTC. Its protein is CASNSGSLSYEQYF.

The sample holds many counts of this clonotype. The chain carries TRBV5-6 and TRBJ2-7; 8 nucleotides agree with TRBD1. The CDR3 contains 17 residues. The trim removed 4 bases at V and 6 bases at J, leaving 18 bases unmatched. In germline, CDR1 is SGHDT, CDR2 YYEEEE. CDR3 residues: CASSIRLQGERVGEQYF. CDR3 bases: TGTGCCAGCAGCATTCGTCTACAGGGGGAAAGAGTAGGCGAGCAGTACTTC.

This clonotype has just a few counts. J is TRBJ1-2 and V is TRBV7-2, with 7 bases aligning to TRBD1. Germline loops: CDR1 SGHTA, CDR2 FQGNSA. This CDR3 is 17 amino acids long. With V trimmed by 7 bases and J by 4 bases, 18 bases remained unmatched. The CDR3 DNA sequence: TGTGCCAGCACCCTGACAGGGTTATCGGGGCGTAGCTATGGCTACACCTTC. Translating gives CASTLTGLSGRSYGYTF.

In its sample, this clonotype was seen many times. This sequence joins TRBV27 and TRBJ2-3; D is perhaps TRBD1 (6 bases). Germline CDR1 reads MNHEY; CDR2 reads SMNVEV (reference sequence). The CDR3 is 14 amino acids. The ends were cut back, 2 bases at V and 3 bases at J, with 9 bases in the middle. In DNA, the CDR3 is TGTGCCAGCAGTTTAATCCAGGGGACAGATACGCAGTATTTT. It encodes CASSLIQGTDTQYF.

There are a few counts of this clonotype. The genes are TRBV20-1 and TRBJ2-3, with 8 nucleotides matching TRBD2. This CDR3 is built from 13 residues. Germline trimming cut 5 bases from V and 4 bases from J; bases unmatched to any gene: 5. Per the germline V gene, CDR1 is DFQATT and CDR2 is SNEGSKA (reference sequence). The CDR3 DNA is TGCAGTGCTCCCGGGACTAGGGCAGATACGCAGTATTTT. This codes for CSAPGTRADTQYF.

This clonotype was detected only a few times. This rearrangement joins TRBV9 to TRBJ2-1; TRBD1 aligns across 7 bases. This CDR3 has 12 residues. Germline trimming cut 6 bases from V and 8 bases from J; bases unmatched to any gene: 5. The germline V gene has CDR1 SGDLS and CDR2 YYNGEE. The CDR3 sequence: CASTSQGDEQFF. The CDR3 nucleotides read TGTGCCAGCACCTCCCAGGGGGATGAGCAGTTCTTC.

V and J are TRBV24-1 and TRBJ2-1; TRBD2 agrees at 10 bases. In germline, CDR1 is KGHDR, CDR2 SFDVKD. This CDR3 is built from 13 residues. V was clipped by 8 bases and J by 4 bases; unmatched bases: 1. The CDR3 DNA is TGTGCCACCATGACTAGCGGGTACAATGAGCAGTTCTTC. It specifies CATMTSGYNEQFF.

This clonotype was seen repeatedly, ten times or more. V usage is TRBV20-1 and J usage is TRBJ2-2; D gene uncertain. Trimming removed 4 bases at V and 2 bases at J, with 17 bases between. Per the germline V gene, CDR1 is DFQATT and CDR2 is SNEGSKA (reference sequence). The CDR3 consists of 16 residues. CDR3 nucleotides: TGCAGTGCTAAAAAGGTCCCTGCGGAAAACACCGGGGAGCTGTTTTTT. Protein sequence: CSAKKVPAENTGELFF.

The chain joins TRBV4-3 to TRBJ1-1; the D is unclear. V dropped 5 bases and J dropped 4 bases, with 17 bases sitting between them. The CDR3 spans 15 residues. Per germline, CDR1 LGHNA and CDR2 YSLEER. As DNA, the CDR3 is TGCGCCAGCAGCTCCAATCCTAGCGGGGTCACTGAAGCTTTCTTT. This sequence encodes CASSSNPSGVTEAFF.

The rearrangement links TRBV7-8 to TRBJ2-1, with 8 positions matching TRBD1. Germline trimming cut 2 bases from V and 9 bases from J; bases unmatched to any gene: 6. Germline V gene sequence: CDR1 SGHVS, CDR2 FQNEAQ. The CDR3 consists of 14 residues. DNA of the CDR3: TGTGCCAGCAGCTTATCAGGGGGCTTAACTGAGCAGTTCTTC. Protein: CASSLSGGLTEQFF.

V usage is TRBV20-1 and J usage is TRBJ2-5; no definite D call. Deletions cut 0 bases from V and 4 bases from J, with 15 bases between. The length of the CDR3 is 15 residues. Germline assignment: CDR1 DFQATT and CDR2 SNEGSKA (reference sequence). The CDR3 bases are TGCAGTGCTAGAGAGATGGTCAGAATCAGAGAGACCCAGTACTTC. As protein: CSAREMVRIRETQYF.

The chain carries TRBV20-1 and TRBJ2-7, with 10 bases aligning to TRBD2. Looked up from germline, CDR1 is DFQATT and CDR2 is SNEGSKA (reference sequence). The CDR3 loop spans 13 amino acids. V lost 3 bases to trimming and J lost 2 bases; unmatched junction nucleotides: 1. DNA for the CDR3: TGCAGTGCTAGTCTAGCGGGAGCCTACGAGCAGTACTTC. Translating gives CSASLAGAYEQYF.

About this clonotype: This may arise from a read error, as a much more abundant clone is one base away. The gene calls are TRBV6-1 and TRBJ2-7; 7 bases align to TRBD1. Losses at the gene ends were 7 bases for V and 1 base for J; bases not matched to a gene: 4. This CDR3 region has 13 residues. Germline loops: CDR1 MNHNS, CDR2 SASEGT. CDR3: CASNPGQSYEQYF. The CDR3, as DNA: TGTGCCAGCAACCCGGGACAGTCCTACGAGCAGTACTTC.

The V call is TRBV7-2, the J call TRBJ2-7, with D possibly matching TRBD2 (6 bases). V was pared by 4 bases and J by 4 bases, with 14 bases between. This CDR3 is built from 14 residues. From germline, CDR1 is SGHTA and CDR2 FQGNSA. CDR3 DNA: TGTGCCAGCAGCTGGAGAACGGGAGCGTACGAGCAGTACTTC. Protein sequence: CASSWRTGAYEQYF. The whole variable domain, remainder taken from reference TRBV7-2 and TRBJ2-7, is GAGVSQSPSNKVTEKGKDVELRCDPISGHTALYWYRQSLGQGLEFLIYFQGNSAPDKSGLPSDRFSAERTGGSVSTLTIQRTQQEDSAVYLCASSWRTGAYEQYFGPGTRLTVT.

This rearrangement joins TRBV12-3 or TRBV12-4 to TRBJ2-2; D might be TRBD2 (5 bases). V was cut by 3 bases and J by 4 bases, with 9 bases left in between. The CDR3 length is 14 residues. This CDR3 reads CASSFSRGTGELFF. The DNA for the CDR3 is TGTGCCAGCAGTTTTTCCCGGGGCACCGGGGAGCTGTTTTTT.

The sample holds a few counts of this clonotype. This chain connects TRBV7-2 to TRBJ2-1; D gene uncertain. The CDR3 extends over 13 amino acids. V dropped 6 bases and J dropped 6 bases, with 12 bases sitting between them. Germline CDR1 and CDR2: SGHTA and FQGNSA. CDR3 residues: CASRRSHPNEQFF. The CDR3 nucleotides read TGTGCCAGCAGACGGTCGCACCCCAATGAGCAGTTCTTC.

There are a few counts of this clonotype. CDR3 amino acids: CASSFQQGWYGYTF. The CDR3 DNA follows: TGTGCCAGCAGCTTCCAACAGGGGTGGTATGGCTACACCTTC. The V gene is TRBV5-6, the J gene TRBJ1-2; 7 bases agree with TRBD1. The CDR3 is 14 amino acids. Unmatched junction bases numbered 6, after V lost 2 bases and J lost 5 bases. CDR1 and CDR2 (germline): SGHDT, YYEEEE.

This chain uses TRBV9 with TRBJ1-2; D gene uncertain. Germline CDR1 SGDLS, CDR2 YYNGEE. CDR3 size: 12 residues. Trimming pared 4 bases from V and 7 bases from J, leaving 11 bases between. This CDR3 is CASSPALGGYTF. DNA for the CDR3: TGTGCCAGCAGCCCGGCCCTAGGTGGCTACACCTTC.